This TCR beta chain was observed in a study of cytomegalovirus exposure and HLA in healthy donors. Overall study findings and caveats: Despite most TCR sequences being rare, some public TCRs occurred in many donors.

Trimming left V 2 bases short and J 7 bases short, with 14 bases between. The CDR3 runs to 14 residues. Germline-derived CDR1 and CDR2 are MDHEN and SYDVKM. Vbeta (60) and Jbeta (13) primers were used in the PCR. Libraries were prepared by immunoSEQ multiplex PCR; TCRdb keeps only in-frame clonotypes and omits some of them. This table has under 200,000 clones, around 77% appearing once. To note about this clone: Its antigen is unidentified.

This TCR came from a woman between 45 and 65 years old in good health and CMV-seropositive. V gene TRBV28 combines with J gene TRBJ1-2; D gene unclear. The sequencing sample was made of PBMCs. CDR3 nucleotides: TGTGCCAGCAGTTTAGCCCCCATTGAGCCTGGCTACACCTTC. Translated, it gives CASSLAPIEPGYTF.